This T cell receptor (beta chain) was identified during a study of somatic mutations in cytotoxic T cells in rheumatoid arthritis. CDR1 is SGDLS, CDR2 YYNGEE, per germline. Trimming stripped 3 bases from V and 0 bases from J, with 7 bases between. This CDR3 is built from 13 residues. The method was immunoSEQ multiplex PCR; TCRdb's version includes in-frame clones alone and lacks a portion of them. The repertoire includes 20,000 or so clones, about 85% of them detected once, and 6% to 8.5% sits in the top ten. Sequencing was performed on CD8+ T cells sorted from blood. The chain links TRBV9 to TRBJ2-7; D is unclear. The receptor's source is a woman aged 40 to 49 with rheumatoid arthritis. CDR3 coding DNA: TGTGCCAGCAGCGGCGGAATCTCCTACGAGCAGTACTTC. Translation: CASSGGISYEQYF.